This T cell receptor beta chain was captured in a study of CD8+ T cells in alopecia areata. Background on the study: It was oral tofacitinib, at 5 to 10 mg twice daily, that treated patients received. Study-wide findings and caveats: Clonality in the scalp and expanded CD8+ clones ranked among the top 100 were significantly decreased by tofacitinib.

RNA was isolated and reverse transcribed to cDNA, the sequencing template. Data came from immunoSEQ multiplex PCR; TCRdb stores just in-frame clones and leaves some out. The sample lists approximately 150,000 clones; about 88% were seen once. The V gene's germline CDR1 is SGDLS and CDR2 YYNGEE. V gave up 3 bases and J gave up 0 bases, with 9 bases separating them. The CDR3 length is 14 residues. Treatment specified: oral pan-JAK inhibitor, 5-10 mg twice daily. On this clone itself: The antigen is not known.

The sample in question was CD8+ T cells sorted from blood, obtained at week 4, from a patient treated with tofacitinib. V usage is TRBV9 and J usage is TRBJ1-1, with D perhaps matching TRBD1 (5 bases). This sequence originates from a human donor with alopecia areata. CDR3 loop: CASSDGRVNTEAFF. The DNA for the CDR3 is TGTGCCAGCAGCGATGGCAGGGTGAACACTGAAGCTTTCTTT.